The entry below describes one T cell receptor (beta chain). Its matching antigen is unknown. The data are from a study of shared clonotypes between healthy human individuals. Template for every sorted-subset replicate PCR totaled about 0.2 ug DNA, approximately 30,000 T cell genomes. The table came from immunoSEQ multiplex PCR; TCRdb's copy has only in-frame clones and leaves some out. The sample consists of roughly 1,000,000 clones, about 84% of them appearing once. The germline V and J ends were trimmed by 4 bases and 4 bases, with 15 bases remaining between them. The CDR3 is 15 residues long. Germline CDR1 reads SEHNR; CDR2 reads FQNEAQ (reference sequence). Study-wide points: The donor pool, a small one, limited the genetic and exposure-history diversity represented.

The sample was memory CD4+ T cells from PBMCs. Sample subset: CD45RA-negative fraction. This clonotype was sampled from a man younger than 30 in good health. Some clones in this sample may be carry-over from other donors' samples. The V gene is TRBV7-9, the J gene TRBJ2-3, with D possibly TRBD2 on 6 matching bases. DNA for the CDR3: TGTGCCAGCAGCTCTTGGGACGGAGGGTCAGATACGCAGTATTTT. Amino acids: CASSSWDGGSDTQYF. Full variable domain (rest looked up from reference TRBV7-9 and TRBJ2-3): DTGVSQNPRHKITKRGQNVTFRCDPISEHNRLYWYRQTLGQGPEFLTYFQNEAQLEKSRLLSDRFSAERPKGSFSTLEIQRTEQGDSAMYLCASSSWDGGSDTQYFGPGTRLTVL.